The TCR beta chain described here comes from a study of blood T cell repertoires in COVID-19. The table came from immunoSEQ multiplex PCR; TCRdb's copy has only in-frame clones and leaves some out. The data contain roughly 100,000 clones, about 91% of them singletons. The sequencing input was peripheral blood. This receptor was identified in a human donor in a cohort sampled during active COVID-19.

CDR3 in DNA: TGTGCCAGCTCACCAGGGAGGGATTCACCCCTCCACTTT. Translating gives CASSPGRDSPLHF. The chain links TRBV18 to TRBJ1-6, with no clear D. The CDR3 contains 13 residues. Germline CDR1 is KGHSH and CDR2 is LQKENI. The ends were cut back, 2 bases at V and 8 bases at J, with 7 bases in the middle. Filled out from reference TRBV18 and TRBJ1-6, the complete variable domain reads NAGVMQNPRHLVRRRGQEARLRCSPMKGHSHVYWYRQLPEEGLKFMVYLQKENIIDESGMPKERFSAEFPKEGPSILRIQQVVRGDSAAYFCASSPGRDSPLHFGNGTRLTVT.